The 30 T cell receptor beta chains below all came from one sample that was sequenced in a study of blood T cell repertoires in COVID-19. Clones were sequenced by immunoSEQ multiplex PCR, and TCRdb holds only the in-frame ones, with some missing. The table records roughly 320,000 clones, 85% of them present only once. Material for sequencing was peripheral blood. Source of these receptors: a human donor in a cohort sampled during active COVID-19.

The CDR3 is CASSDSPGQGTRGLHF. As DNA, the CDR3 is TGTGCCAGCAGTGACTCCCCGGGACAGGGCACTCGGGGCCTCCACTTT. The genes are TRBV6-4 and TRBJ1-6; 9 nucleotides match TRBD1. This CDR3 has 16 residues. V lost 0 bases to trimming and J lost 15 bases; unmatched junction nucleotides: 12. Germline CDR1 MRHNA, CDR2 SNTAGT.

The chain uses TRBV9 and TRBJ1-5; D might be TRBD1 (6 bases). Germline loops: CDR1 SGDLS, CDR2 YYNGEE. There are 15 residues in the CDR3. Trimming took off 0 bases at V and 5 bases at J, with 12 bases between the two ends. The CDR3 here is CASSVEGGAHQPQHF. The CDR3 DNA sequence: TGTGCCAGCAGCGTAGAAGGGGGGGCACATCAGCCCCAGCATTTT.

The chain couples TRBV30 to TRBJ2-3; 10 bases are a match to TRBD2. J lost 1 base, V lost 0 bases, and 1 base had no gene match. Germline V gives CDR1 GTSNPN, CDR2 SVGIG (reference sequence). The CDR3 is 15 amino acids. In nucleotides, the CDR3 is TGTGCCTGGAGTGTAGGGACTAGCGGCACAGATACGCAGTATTTT. It yields the protein CAWSVGTSGTDTQYF.

V usage is TRBV29-1 and J usage is TRBJ2-7; D is possibly TRBD1 (6 bases). The CDR3 covers 15 residues. From germline, CDR1 is SQVTM and CDR2 ANQGSEA. Trimming removed 3 bases at V and 6 bases at J, with 21 bases between. CDR3 region: CSVDQQGLAASEQYF. CDR3 nucleotide sequence: TGCAGCGTTGACCAACAGGGTTTAGCAGCCAGCGAGCAGTACTTC.

In DNA form, the CDR3 reads TGTGCCACCAGCCTAAACAGGGATAGGACTGGAAACACCATATATTTT. It translates to CATSLNRDRTGNTIYF. The chain is built from TRBV24-1 and TRBJ1-3; TRBD1 is a possible D gene (6 bases). V lost 7 bases, J lost 2 bases, and 17 bases lay in between. The CDR3 has 16 amino acids. Per germline, CDR1 KGHDR and CDR2 SFDVKD.

The chain combines TRBV1 with TRBJ1-2. TRBV1 has pseudogene status. The CDR3 length is 20 residues. The CDR3 loop reads CTSSQDFVEGRFWPFYGYTF. DNA of the CDR3: TGCACCAGCAGCCAAGACTTCGTGGAGGGGAGGTTTTGGCCTTTCTATGGCTACACCTTC.

The chain recombines TRBV2 with TRBJ2-7, with D unclear. Germline V lookup: CDR1 SNHLY, CDR2 FYNNEI. Trimming cost V 7 bases and J 4 bases, with 8 bases left between them. This CDR3 has 11 residues. The CDR3 is CASTTRYEQYF. The CDR3, as DNA: TGTGCCAGCACGACACGATACGAGCAGTACTTC.

The chain has TRBV2 and TRBJ1-1, with 8 bases fitting TRBD1. CDR3 size: 12 residues. In germline, CDR1 is SNHLY, CDR2 FYNNEI. Germline trimming cut 6 bases from V and 11 bases from J; bases unmatched to any gene: 8. This CDR3 is CASRGQAFAAFF. The CDR3 DNA reads as TGTGCCAGCAGGGGACAGGCCTTTGCGGCTTTCTTT.

The chain is built from TRBV20-1 and TRBJ1-1; weak D call: TRBD1 (5 bases). The CDR3 is 14 residues long. Germline loops: CDR1 DFQATT, CDR2 SNEGSKA (reference sequence). Trimming cost V 3 bases and J 1 base, with 12 bases left between them. The CDR3 is CSASWGSSNTEAFF. The CDR3 DNA reads as TGCAGTGCTAGTTGGGGCAGTTCGAACACTGAAGCTTTCTTT.

This chain joins TRBV5-6 and TRBJ1-2, with a weak D call TRBD1 (6 bases). The CDR3 runs to 18 residues. Trimming pared 3 bases from V and 3 bases from J, leaving 24 bases between. Germline CDR1 SGHDT, CDR2 YYEEEE. CDR3 in amino acids: CASSWITGPRFQDYGYTF. DNA of the CDR3: TGTGCCAGCAGCTGGATAACAGGGCCCCGATTCCAAGACTATGGCTACACCTTC.

The V and J genes are TRBV19 and TRBJ1-4; D is possibly TRBD1 (6 bases). Trimming took off 2 bases at V and 7 bases at J, with 8 bases between the two ends. CDR3 length: 13 amino acids. In germline, CDR1 is LNHDA, CDR2 SQIVND (reference sequence). CDR3 in amino acids: CASSIRGSEKLFF. The CDR3 nucleotides read TGTGCCAGTAGTATAAGGGGGAGTGAAAAACTGTTTTTT.

In DNA, the CDR3 is TGTGCCAGCAGCTTAGTCGGGACAGGGGAGTTTCCACCCCTCCACTTT. Its translation is CASSLVGTGEFPPLHF. J is TRBJ1-6 and V is TRBV7-9; TRBD1 agrees at 10 bases. Trimming cost V 1 base and J 11 bases; bases outside gene matches: 8. Germline-derived CDR1 and CDR2 are SEHNR and FQNEAQ (reference sequence). CDR3 length: 16 amino acids.

V gene TRBV19 combines with J gene TRBJ2-7, with a weak D call TRBD1 (6 bases). CDR1 LNHDA and CDR2 SQIVND come from the germline V gene (reference sequence). V shed 5 bases and J shed 0 bases, with 11 bases lying between them. The CDR3 covers 14 residues. In DNA, the CDR3 is TGTGCCAGTAGTCTCCAGGGGAGCTCCTACGAGCAGTACTTC. Protein: CASSLQGSSYEQYF.

This chain links TRBV5-3 with TRBJ2-7; unclear D gene. TRBV5-3 is designated an ORF whose function remains uncertain. The V end lost 7 bases, the J end lost 3 bases, and 8 bases lay between the germline ends. The CDR3 consists of 11 residues. The DNA of the CDR3 is TGTGCCAGAGGTTCCGGCTACGAGCAGTACTTC. It specifies CARGSGYEQYF.

The chain is built from TRBV2 and TRBJ1-1; the D gene is possibly TRBD1 (5 bases). Trimming pared 6 bases from V and 10 bases from J, leaving 15 bases between. The CDR3 length is 12 residues. Germline V gene lookup returns CDR1 SNHLY and CDR2 FYNNEI. The CDR3 spells CASRTDGGIAFF. CDR3 bases: TGTGCCAGCAGAACTGACGGGGGTATAGCTTTCTTT.

The chain has TRBV4-1 and TRBJ2-1, with 11 bases matching TRBD2. Per germline, CDR1 MGHRA and CDR2 YSYEKL. V lost 2 bases and J lost 6; bases outside the gene matches: 6. This CDR3 spans 16 amino acids. The CDR3 DNA sequence: TGCGCCAGCAGCCAACCGGGACTAGCGGTGGTCAATGAGCAGTTCTTC. Residues: CASSQPGLAVVNEQFF.

This clone was recorded once. The rearrangement joins TRBV19 to TRBJ2-7; no definite D call. The length of the CDR3 is 15 residues. The V gene lost 2 bases and the J gene lost 1 base, with 12 bases spanning the gap. Germline CDR1 LNHDA, CDR2 SQIVND (reference sequence). As DNA, the CDR3 is TGTGCCAGTAGTATAAAGCTCACCCCTTCCTACGAGCAGTACTTC. Residues: CASSIKLTPSYEQYF.

The chain joins TRBV5-1 to TRBJ1-1, with unresolved D. Germline V gives CDR1 SGHRS, CDR2 YFSETQ. This CDR3 has 14 amino acids. Between the trimmed V and J ends, which lost 0 bases and 2 bases, there was a span of 8 bases. CDR3 in DNA: TGCGCCAGCAGCTTGGGGCAAATAAACACTGAAGCTTTCTTT. Amino acid sequence: CASSLGQINTEAFF.

With regard to this clone: The same CDR3 arises from other DNA sequences in this sample as well. The chain joins TRBV3-1 (or the pseudogene TRBV3-2) to TRBJ2-5, with 16 bases fitting TRBD2. The CDR3 consists of 16 residues. V shed 3 bases, J shed 2 bases, and the junction held 0 bases outside the gene matches. Germline values: CDR1 LGHDT, CDR2 YNNKEL (reference sequence). The CDR3 loop reads CASSQGLAGGQETQYF. The CDR3 bases are TGTGCCAGCAGCCAGGGACTAGCGGGGGGGCAAGAGACCCAGTACTTC.

The V and J genes are TRBV24-1 and TRBJ2-1; D is perhaps TRBD1 (6 bases). With 0 bases removed from V and 1 base from J, the gap between germline ends came to 9 bases. This CDR3 contains 16 residues. CDR1 KGHDR and CDR2 SFDVKD come from the germline V gene. The CDR3 nucleotides are TGTGCCACCAGTGATTTGCGGCAGGGGTCCTACAATGAGCAGTTCTTC. Its translation: CATSDLRQGSYNEQFF.

V usage is TRBV30 and J usage is TRBJ2-3, with 8 nucleotides matching TRBD2. There are 15 residues in the CDR3. The trim removed 3 bases at V and 0 bases at J, leaving 5 bases unmatched. Germline CDR1 reads GTSNPN; CDR2 reads SVGIG (reference sequence). CDR3 sequence reads: CAWSLLADSTDTQYF. The CDR3 DNA reads as TGTGCCTGGAGCTTACTAGCGGATAGCACAGATACGCAGTATTTT.

The rearrangement joins TRBV25-1 to TRBJ2-7; TRBD1 matches 8 bases. The CDR3 length is 14 residues. The J segment lost 3 bases and the V segment lost 2 bases, leaving 3 bases of the junction unmatched. CDR1 MGHDK and CDR2 SYGVNS come from the germline V gene. CDR3 amino acids: CASSEPGQVYEQYF. The DNA of the CDR3 is TGTGCCAGCAGTGAACCGGGACAGGTCTACGAGCAGTACTTC.

The rearrangement links TRBV10-2 to TRBJ2-2; TRBD2 aligns across 11 bases. The trim removed 2 bases at V and 2 bases at J, leaving 4 bases unmatched. From germline, CDR1 is WSHSY and CDR2 SAAADI. CDR3 length: 17 residues. The CDR3: CASSETSGGINTGELFF. The CDR3 DNA reads as TGCGCCAGCAGTGAGACTAGCGGGGGAATCAACACCGGGGAGCTGTTTTTT.

CDR3 region: CASSHREATNEKLFF. The DNA of the CDR3 is TGTGCCAGCTCCCACAGGGAAGCAACTAATGAAAAACTGTTTTTT. The chain carries TRBV25-1 and TRBJ1-4; the D gene is possibly TRBD1 (6 bases). The CDR3 loop spans 15 amino acids. Germline CDR1 and CDR2: MGHDK and SYGVNS. The germline V and J ends were trimmed by 8 bases and 0 bases, with 13 bases remaining between them.

This clone was found once. The V and J genes are TRBV6-5 and TRBJ2-1; D is possibly TRBD2 (6 bases). The V end lost 6 bases, the J end lost 6 bases, and 15 bases lay between the germline ends. Germline V gives CDR1 MNHEY, CDR2 SVGAGI. The CDR3 loop spans 14 amino acids. CDR3 sequence reads: CASSQGGISNEQFF. CDR3 bases: TGTGCCAGCAGCCAGGGAGGAATATCCAATGAGCAGTTCTTC.

The chain joins TRBV7-9 to TRBJ1-2; D gene unclear. The CDR3 contains 13 residues. Trimming removed 3 bases from V and 1 base from J, with 6 bases in between. Germline assignment: CDR1 SEHNR and CDR2 FQNEAQ (reference sequence). CDR3 nucleotide sequence: TGTGCCAGCAGCTTCGCCAGTAACTATGGCTACACCTTC. This gives the protein CASSFASNYGYTF.

The V and J genes are TRBV6-5 and TRBJ2-3; tentative D call: TRBD1 (5 bases). Trimming took off 6 bases at V and 4 bases at J, with 8 bases between the two ends. In germline, CDR1 is MNHEY, CDR2 SVGAGI. This CDR3 region has 12 residues. CDR3 DNA sequence: TGTGCCAGCAGGGACAATGCAGATACGCAGTATTTT. This codes for CASRDNADTQYF.

This clone is a singleton in its sample. The V gene is TRBV2, the J gene TRBJ1-2; D unresolved. The CDR3 contains 14 residues. Per the germline V gene, CDR1 is SNHLY and CDR2 is FYNNEI. V lost 6 bases, J lost 7 bases, and 18 bases lay in between. The CDR3 nucleotides read TGTGCCAGCAGCCTCCGGAGCAGCGGTGGTGGCTACACCTTC. It is translated as CASSLRSSGGGYTF.

V and J are TRBV27 and TRBJ2-7, with 9 nucleotides matching TRBD1. This CDR3 contains 15 residues. CDR1 and CDR2 (germline): MNHEY, SMNVEV (reference sequence). Trimming took 6 bases from V and 6 from J; bases not matched to a gene: 12. The CDR3 coding sequence is TGTGCCAGCAGAGCTTCCGGGACAGGGAACGTCGAGCAGTACTTC. Its protein is CASRASGTGNVEQYF.

The rearrangement joins TRBV6-5 to TRBJ1-2, with D possibly TRBD1 on 6 matching bases. Germline-derived CDR1 and CDR2 are MNHEY and SVGAGI. V lost 2 bases to trimming and J lost 8 bases, with 12 bases between them. The CDR3 extends over 13 amino acids. Written as DNA, the CDR3 is TGTGCCAGCAGTTACACGACAGGAGGAGGCTACACCTTC. Translated: CASSYTTGGGYTF.